Listed below are T cell receptor beta chains from one sample, sequenced in a study of cytomegalovirus exposure and HLA in healthy donors. Clones were read by immunoSEQ multiplex PCR, and TCRdb kept only the in-frame ones, dropping some. The table lists approximately 130,000 clones, 60% to 85% of them singletons. The sequencing input was PBMCs. Source of these receptors: a woman aged 40 to 50 in good health and CMV-seropositive. CDR3s leave out the opening cysteine and the closing phenylalanine or tryptophan. A D gene is named only where the DNA matches it firmly.

D	V	CDR3
TRBD2	TRBV27	ASSLVGGGPYEQY
TRBD1	TRBV2	ASSQGGLALSEQF
-	TRBV23-1	ASSQAGQPEAF
TRBD1	TRBV27	ASSSVGQGEETQY
-	TRBV6-6	ASSHTDTQY
TRBD1	TRBV5-6	ASSPGTGDYGYT
-	TRBV30	AWSVGEHQPQH
TRBD1	TRBV30	AWRLGGLSNQPQH
TRBD2	TRBV29-1	SVVLGAGGLEQY
TRBD2	TRBV5-6	ASRSSGSADTQY
TRBD1	TRBV28	ASSATGGGTEAF
TRBD1	TRBV30	AWSLTGGGNQPQH
-	TRBV2	ASSEARDEQY
TRBD1	TRBV29-1	SVRDRANNEQF
TRBD2	TRBV7-3	ASSLTGLAGGSNTGELF
TRBD1	TRBV7-9	ATLPTGVIVYGYT